These 26 T cell receptor beta chains were all obtained from the same sample, sequenced in a study of breast tumors, draining lymph nodes, adjacent tissues. Breast cancer patients provided tissue from their axillary draining lymph nodes. MiXCR, applied by TCRdb to the multiplex PCR reads, yields one record per CDR3 protein. The table lists over 130,000 distinct CDR3 sequences, approximately 32% of them singletons. The sequenced sample consisted of axillary lymph node tissue. Receptor source: a female donor with breast cancer. Some clones in this sample may be carry-over from other donors' samples.

This clonotype was observed a handful of times. V gene TRBV3-1 combines with J gene TRBJ2-5, with 9 bases fitting TRBD2. The CDR3 is 14 residues long. Trimming took 4 bases from V and 2 from J; bases not matched to a gene: 2. Germline V gene sequence: CDR1 LGHDT, CDR2 YNNKEL (reference sequence). The CDR3 coding sequence is TGTGCCAGCAGCCTAGCGGGGGAACAAGAGACCCAGTACTTC. Its translation is CASSLAGEQETQYF.

This clonotype has ten or more counts. The chain couples TRBV20-1 to TRBJ2-5; 9 bases are a match to TRBD2. Germline lookup yields CDR1 DFQATT and CDR2 SNEGSKA (reference sequence). Trimming removed 5 bases from V and 5 bases from J; junction bases left unmatched: 6. This CDR3 spans 13 amino acids. The DNA for the CDR3 is TGCAGTGCTCCTATAGCGGGGGAGGAGACCCAGTACTTC. Encoded protein: CSAPIAGEETQYF.

Many counts were recorded for this clonotype. The rearrangement links TRBV6-6 to TRBJ2-5; D unclear. The CDR3 length is 13 residues. The V end lost 5 bases, the J end lost 5 bases, and 12 bases lay between the germline ends. Germline CDR1 is MNHNY and CDR2 is SVGAGI (reference sequence). For the CDR3, the DNA is TGTGCCAGCAGTCAGTTCATTGGGGAGACCCAGTACTTC. This sequence encodes CASSQFIGETQYF.

This clonotype was counted many times. The chain combines TRBV7-9 with TRBJ2-6; D is uncertain. This CDR3 region has 16 residues. Germline values: CDR1 SEHNR, CDR2 FQNEAQ (reference sequence). V lost 9 bases, J lost 0 bases, and 15 bases lay in between. The CDR3 loop is CARSGGPDSGANVLTF. The CDR3 nucleotides are TGTGCCAGGTCCGGCGGACCTGACTCTGGGGCCAACGTCCTGACTTTC.

The rearrangement links TRBV5-6 to TRBJ2-7; a possible D gene is TRBD2 (5 bases). CDR3 size: 12 residues. Trimming removed 4 bases from V and 6 bases from J, with 11 bases in between. CDR1 and CDR2 (germline): SGHDT, YYEEEE. This CDR3 reads CASSLPRGEQYF. CDR3 nucleotide sequence: TGTGCCAGCAGCCTTCCCCGGGGCGAGCAGTACTTC.

This clonotype was observed many times. V usage is TRBV5-1 and J usage is TRBJ1-4; no reliable D call. The CDR3 extends over 14 amino acids. V was clipped by 2 bases and J by 6 bases, with 11 bases between them. The germline CDR1 and CDR2 sequences are SGHRS and YFSETQ. The CDR3 reads CASSFGSEDEKLFF. The CDR3 DNA reads TGCGCCAGCAGCTTCGGGTCGGAGGATGAAAAACTGTTTTTT.

This clonotype was counted a few times. The chain recombines TRBV9 with TRBJ1-1; TRBD1 aligns across 8 bases. There are 16 residues in the CDR3. Trimming took 0 bases from V and 3 from J; bases not matched to a gene: 7. Germline lookup yields CDR1 SGDLS and CDR2 YYNGEE. CDR3 bases: TGTGCCAGCAGCGTAGGCCCAGGGGGCTTCGACACTGAAGCTTTCTTT. Translating gives CASSVGPGGFDTEAFF.

The chain has TRBV9 and TRBJ2-7; TRBD2 matches at 7 bases. Germline V gene data show CDR1 as SGDLS and CDR2 as YYNGEE. The CDR3 is 15 amino acids. The V segment lost 3 bases and the J segment 2 bases; nucleotides outside the gene matches: 8. The CDR3 nucleotides read TGTGCCAGCAGCGCCGTCTGGGACTATACCTACGAGCAGTACGTC. This sequence encodes CASSAVWDYTYEQYV.

In its sample, this clonotype was seen many times. This chain joins TRBV2 and TRBJ2-3; tentatively, D is TRBD2 (6 bases). Trimming shortened V by 0 bases and J by 5 bases, and 18 bases separated the two germline ends. Per the germline V gene, CDR1 is SNHLY and CDR2 is FYNNEI. The CDR3 is 17 amino acids. The CDR3 bases are TGTGCCAGCAGTGAAGCGCGGGGAACCAAAAGTGTAGATACGCAGTATTTT. Translated, it gives CASSEARGTKSVDTQYF.

This clonotype was counted ten times or more. This chain links TRBV25-1 with TRBJ1-2; 7 positions agree with TRBD1. CDR1 and CDR2 from the germline V gene are MGHDK and SYGVNS. CDR3 size: 15 residues. V gave up 5 bases and J gave up 8 bases; unmatched junction bases: 14. CDR3 region: CASSPPGQELGGYTF. CDR3 in DNA: TGTGCCAGCAGTCCTCCCGGACAGGAATTGGGGGGCTACACCTTC.

The table lists this clonotype with many counts. The chain carries TRBV29-1 and TRBJ2-1; 12 bases fit TRBD1. This CDR3 region has 16 residues. The V gene's germline CDR1 is SQVTM and CDR2 ANQGSEA. The J segment lost 7 bases and the V segment lost 6 bases, leaving 13 bases of the junction unmatched. This chain's CDR3 is CSVHGRGQGASNEQFF. In DNA, the CDR3 is TGCAGCGTACACGGCCGGGGACAGGGGGCTTCAAATGAGCAGTTCTTC.

This clonotype was seen many times. The V and J genes are TRBV4-1 and TRBJ1-2; tentative D call: TRBD1 (6 bases). The CDR3 is made up of 16 amino acids. Germline V CDR1 and CDR2: MGHRA, YSYEKL. Trimming pared 3 bases from V and 8 bases from J, leaving 22 bases between. The CDR3 protein is CASSQTRDTSIRGYTF. As DNA, the CDR3 is TGCGCCAGCAGCCAGACCCGGGACACCAGCATCCGGGGCTACACCTTC.

In regard to this clonotype: A read error is possible here, since a much larger clone lies one base away. V gene TRBV18 combines with J gene TRBJ1-5, with D possibly TRBD1 on 6 matching bases. V dropped 2 bases and J dropped 2 bases, with 13 bases sitting between them. CDR3 size: 16 residues. From germline, CDR1 is KGHSH and CDR2 LQKENI. CDR3 coding DNA: TGTGCCAGCTCACCAACACTTGACAGGTGCAATCAGCCCCAGCATTTT. It codes for CASSPTLDRCNQPQHF.

This clonotype appeared many times. This chain connects TRBV6-5 to TRBJ1-4; D gene uncertain. With 7 bases removed from V and 8 bases from J, the gap between germline ends came to 8 bases. CDR1 and CDR2 from the germline V gene are MNHEY and SVGAGI. The CDR3 length is 11 residues. CDR3: CASKKAEKLFF. The CDR3 DNA follows: TGTGCCAGCAAAAAGGCCGAAAAACTGTTTTTT.

Regarding this clonotype: Since a much larger clone is just one base distant, this may be a read error. The J gene is TRBJ2-5, the V gene TRBV20-1; D remains unclear. Trimming removed 3 bases at V and 7 bases at J, with 18 bases between. Germline CDR1 is DFQATT and CDR2 is SNEGSKA (reference sequence). This CDR3 spans 14 amino acids. CDR3 loop: CSASAGMRSATQYF. The DNA for the CDR3 is TGCAGTGCTAGTGCTGGGATGAGGTCAGCGACCCAGTACTTC.

This clonotype was counted at least ten times. In DNA, the CDR3 is TGCGCCAGCAGCTTGAGGGCGCCCAGGGGGAAACTGTTTTTT. This translates into CASSLRAPRGKLFF. The J gene is TRBJ1-4, the V gene TRBV5-1, with 7 bases that match TRBD1. The CDR3 has 14 amino acids. After removal of 1 base from V and 11 bases from J, the junction contained 8 bases not matched to a gene. The germline V gene encodes CDR1 SGHRS and CDR2 YFSETQ.

This clonotype was counted many times. One end of the junction does not line up with germline, which may come from a read error. This rearrangement joins TRBV6-5 to TRBJ2-7; D is uncertain. The CDR3 is 16 residues long. Germline assignment: CDR1 MNHEY and CDR2 SVGAGI. Here the CDR3 reads CASSHSIDASSYEQYF. The CDR3 nucleotides read TGTGCCAGCAGTCACTCGATAGACGCTAGCTCCTACGAGCAGTACTTC.

In this sample, this clonotype turned up many times. The J gene is TRBJ2-5, the V gene TRBV19; 7 nucleotides line up with TRBD1. V was clipped by 5 bases and J by 5 bases; unmatched bases: 5. The CDR3 is 13 amino acids. The V gene's germline CDR1 is LNHDA and CDR2 SQIVND (reference sequence). As DNA, the CDR3 is TGTGCCAGTAGTCAAGGGGGCATGGAGACCCAGTACTTC. It is translated as CASSQGGMETQYF.

This clonotype was detected ten times or more. This chain connects TRBV5-8 to TRBJ2-5; 8 nucleotides agree with TRBD1. After removal of 5 bases from V and 5 bases from J, the junction contained 11 bases not matched to a gene. The CDR3 is 15 amino acids. Germline V lookup: CDR1 SGHTS, CDR2 YDEGEE. In DNA form, the CDR3 reads TGTGCCAGCAGTCGGCCAGGACAGGGAGCGGAGACCCAGTACTTC. It encodes CASSRPGQGAETQYF.

By sample fraction, this clonotype is medium-sized. V is TRBV7-2 and J is TRBJ2-5; a possible D gene is TRBD1 (6 bases). This CDR3 comprises 13 residues. V lost 2 bases to trimming and J lost 5 bases, with 9 bases between them. Germline CDR1 SGHTA, CDR2 FQGNSA. The CDR3 DNA follows: TGTGCCAGCAGCTTAAGGGGGTTGGAGACCCAGTACTTC. It codes for CASSLRGLETQYF.

This clonotype was recorded many times. A much more abundant neighbour one base away suggests this may be a read error. J is TRBJ2-5 and V is TRBV9, with D possibly matching TRBD2 (5 bases). Germline-derived CDR1 and CDR2 are SGDLS and YYNGEE. The CDR3 has 15 amino acids. The CDR3 loop reads CASSGSGDYQETPYF. The DNA for the CDR3 is TGTGCCAGCAGCGGATCCGGCGACTACCAAGAGACCCCGTACTTC. Based on the CDR3 plus reference TRBV9 and TRBJ2-5, the full variable domain is DSGVTQTPKHLITATGQRVTLRCSPRSGDLSVYWYQQSLDQGLQFLIQYYNGEERAKGNILERFSAQQFPDLHSELNLSSLELGDSALYFCASSGSGDYQETPYFGPGTRLLVL.

As DNA, the CDR3 is TGTGCCAGCGAAGACAGGGTGAACACCGGGGAGCTGTTTTTT. Its translation is CASEDRVNTGELFF. The V and J genes are TRBV2 and TRBJ2-2, with 7 positions matching TRBD1. Germline values: CDR1 SNHLY, CDR2 FYNNEI. This CDR3 has 14 amino acids. The trim removed 8 bases at V and 1 base at J, leaving 4 bases unmatched.

This clonotype was found many times. The chain couples TRBV6-2 or TRBV6-3 to TRBJ2-2; 8 bases agree with TRBD1. V was pared by 8 bases and J by 7 bases, with 6 bases of the junction left unmatched. CDR3 length: 13 residues. Germline-derived CDR1 and CDR2 are MNHEY and SVGEGT. This chain's CDR3 is CASSGQGIGELFF. DNA of the CDR3: TGTGCCAGCTCCGGACAGGGCATCGGGGAGCTGTTTTTT.

This clonotype was detected many times. The chain has TRBV6-5 and TRBJ1-6; TRBD1 matches at 9 bases. J gave up 6 bases and V 2 bases, and 5 bases lay outside the gene matches. CDR3 length equals 16 residues. CDR1 is MNHEY, CDR2 SVGAGI, per germline. The CDR3 nucleotides are TGTGCCAGCAGTTACGGGGCGGGACAGGGTAATTCACCCCTCCACTTT. Its protein product is CASSYGAGQGNSPLHF.

As regards this clonotype: A much bigger clone sits one base away, suggesting this may be a read error. As the CDR3 is not closed by the conserved phenylalanine or tryptophan, this likely results from a read error. The chain has TRBV5-1 and TRBJ2-5; maybe TRBD1 (5 bases). Germline-derived CDR1 and CDR2 are SGHRS and YFSETQ. Trimming took off 0 bases at V and 4 bases at J, with 10 bases between the two ends. The CDR3 is 14 amino acids. The CDR3 protein is CASSLGGSLETQYY. As DNA, the CDR3 is TGCGCCAGCAGCTTGGGGGGCAGCTTAGAGACCCAGTACTAC.

On this clonotype itself: Germline and junction disagree at one end, which may indicate a read error. The chain is built from TRBV12-3 or TRBV12-4 and TRBJ1-1, with D hard to call. This CDR3 is built from 13 residues. The chain's CDR3 is CANSLTWNTEAFF. The CDR3 DNA reads TGTGCCAACAGTTTAACGTGGAACACTGAAGCTTTCTTT.